The present entry profiles one T cell receptor (beta chain) with its context. This specimen belongs to a study of control samples from healthy donors and cancer patients. V shed 4 bases and J shed 3 bases, with 7 bases lying between them. The CDR3 length is 11 residues. The germline V gene has CDR1 DFQATT and CDR2 SNEGSKA (reference sequence). Data came from immunoSEQ multiplex PCR; TCRdb stores just in-frame clones and leaves some out. Of over 15,000 clones listed, approximately 78% are singletons. The sequencing input was PBMCs. This TCR derives from a man older than 75 with head and neck cancer. V is TRBV20-1 and J is TRBJ2-7; D uncertain. CDR3 sequence: CSANDHYEQYF. As DNA, the CDR3 is TGCAGTGCTAATGACCACTACGAGCAGTACTTC.